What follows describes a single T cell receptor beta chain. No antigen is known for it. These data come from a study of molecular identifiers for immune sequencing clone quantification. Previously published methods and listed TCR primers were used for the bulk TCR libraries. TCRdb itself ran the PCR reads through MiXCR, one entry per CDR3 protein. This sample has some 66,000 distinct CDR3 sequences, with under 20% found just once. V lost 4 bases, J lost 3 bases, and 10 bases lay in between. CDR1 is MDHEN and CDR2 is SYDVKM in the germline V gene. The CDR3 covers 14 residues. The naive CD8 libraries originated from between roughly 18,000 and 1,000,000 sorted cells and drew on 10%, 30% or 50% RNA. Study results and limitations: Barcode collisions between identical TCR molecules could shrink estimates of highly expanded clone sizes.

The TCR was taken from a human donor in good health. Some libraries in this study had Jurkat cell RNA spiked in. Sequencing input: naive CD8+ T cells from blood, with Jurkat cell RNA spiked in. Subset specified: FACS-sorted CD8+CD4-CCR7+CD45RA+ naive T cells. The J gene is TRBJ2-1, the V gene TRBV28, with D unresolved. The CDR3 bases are TGTGCCAGCAGTTCGCCCCGGGTCTACAATGAGCAGTTCTTC. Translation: CASSSPRVYNEQFF.